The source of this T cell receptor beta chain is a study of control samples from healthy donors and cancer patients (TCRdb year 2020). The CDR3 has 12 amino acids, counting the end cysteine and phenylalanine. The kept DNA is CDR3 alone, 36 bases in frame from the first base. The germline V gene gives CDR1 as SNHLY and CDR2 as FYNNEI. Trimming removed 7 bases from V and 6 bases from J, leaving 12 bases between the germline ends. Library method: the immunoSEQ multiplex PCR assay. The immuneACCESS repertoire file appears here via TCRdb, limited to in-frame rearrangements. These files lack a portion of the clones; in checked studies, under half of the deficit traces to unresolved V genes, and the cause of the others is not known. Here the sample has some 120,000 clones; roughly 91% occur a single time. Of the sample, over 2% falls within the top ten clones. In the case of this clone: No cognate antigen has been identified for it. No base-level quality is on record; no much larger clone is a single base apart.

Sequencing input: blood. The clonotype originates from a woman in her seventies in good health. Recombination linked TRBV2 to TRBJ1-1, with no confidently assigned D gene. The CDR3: CASKDVGPEAFF. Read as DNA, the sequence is TGTGCCAGCAAGGACGTTGGGCCTGAAGCTTTCTTT.